This passage covers 18 T cell receptor beta chains from one sample sequenced in a study of human T cells and chemical hapten exposure (dated by TCRdb to the early 2020s). The method behind the library was RACE. The sequencing machine was a NextSeq 500. TCRdb took the public reads, trimmed them with fastp at Q25, ran MiXCR for clone calling and kept in-frame beta chains. Entries that share a CDR3 protein sequence are merged under the most common genes and DNA. The sample table holds some 100,000 distinct CDR3 sequences, of which roughly 9% were seen once. The ten largest make up around 3.1% of the sample. This specimen's time point label, interpreted: patch test 2, 6 weeks after DPC sensitization. The sample's treatment or condition label, in plain terms: therapeutic diphenylcyclopropenone sensitization with weekly scalp DPC. This specimen was whole blood, taken in connection with sensitization to the hapten diphenylcyclopropenone (DPC). The receptors stem from a middle-aged woman with alopecia areata. Some clones in this sample may be carry-over from other donors' samples.

The sample holds many counts of this clonotype. The gene calls are TRBV15 and TRBJ1-5; D gene ambiguous. There are 13 residues in the CDR3. CDR1 is LNHNV, CDR2 YYDKDF, per germline (reference sequence). V gave up 8 bases and J gave up 1 base, with 9 bases separating them. The CDR3, as DNA: TGTGCCACCCGCGGTGAAAGCAATCAGCCCCAGCATTTT. Its protein is CATRGESNQPQHF.

This clonotype was found a few times. This sequence joins TRBV10-1 and TRBJ2-5, with D perhaps matching TRBD2 (7 bases). This CDR3 is 15 amino acids long. V lost 4 bases and J 2 bases, leaving 14 bases between the germline ends. CDR1 and CDR2 (germline): WNHNN, SYGVQD (reference sequence). CDR3 DNA: TGCGCCAGCAGTGCGGGGGGCAGGCCGCAAGAGACCCAGTACTTC. Protein sequence: CASSAGGRPQETQYF.

Ten or more counts support this clonotype. This chain joins TRBV12-3 or TRBV12-4 and TRBJ1-5; D remains ambiguous. The CDR3 contains 12 residues. Trimming stripped 6 bases from V and 7 bases from J, with 10 bases between. This chain's CDR3 is CASSWGGQPQHF. DNA for the CDR3: TGTGCCAGCAGCTGGGGAGGCCAGCCCCAGCATTTT.

CDR3 sequence: CATSRDGASSGANVLTF. In DNA, the CDR3 is TGTGCCACCAGCAGAGACGGCGCCTCCTCTGGGGCCAACGTCCTGACTTTC. This chain links TRBV15 with TRBJ2-6; no reliable D call. Germline lookup yields CDR1 LNHNV and CDR2 YYDKDF (reference sequence). The ends were cut back, 0 bases at V and 0 bases at J, with 9 bases in the middle. The CDR3 covers 17 residues.

This clonotype was picked up a small number of times. The chain employs TRBV28 and TRBJ2-3, with D perhaps given as TRBD1 or TRBD2 (5 bases each). Between the trimmed V and J ends, which lost 7 bases and 4 bases, there was a span of 12 bases. Germline assignment: CDR1 MDHEN and CDR2 SYDVKM. The CDR3 contains 13 residues. The CDR3 is CASKGRGADTQYF. CDR3 DNA: TGTGCCAGCAAAGGTAGAGGGGCAGATACGCAGTATTTT.

CDR3 region: CASSSRAGGTDTQYF. CDR3 sequence (DNA): TGTGCCAGCAGTTCTCGGGCGGGGGGCACAGATACGCAGTATTTT. The V call is TRBV9, the J call TRBJ2-3, with 7 bases matching TRBD2. The CDR3 contains 15 residues. J was trimmed by 1 base and V by 5 bases; bases with no gene match: 7. Germline-derived CDR1 and CDR2 are SGDLS and YYNGEE.

This clonotype was counted many times. V and J are TRBV20-1 and TRBJ2-7; D unresolved. Between the trimmed V and J ends, which lost 5 bases and 3 bases, there was a span of 11 bases. CDR3 length equals 12 residues. CDR1 and CDR2 from the germline V gene are DFQATT and SNEGSKA (reference sequence). The CDR3 DNA is TGCAGTGCTCGGAGAAATGACTACGAGCAGTACTTC. Protein sequence: CSARRNDYEQYF.

The table lists this clonotype with a few counts. The chain has TRBV20-1 and TRBJ2-1, with 9 nucleotides matching TRBD2. V trimming: 5 bases; J trimming: 4 bases; junction bases outside the gene matches: 9. This CDR3 is built from 15 residues. Per germline, CDR1 DFQATT and CDR2 SNEGSKA (reference sequence). Written as DNA, the CDR3 is TGCAGTGCTTGGCTGGGAGCGGGGGGTTACAATGAGCAGTTCTTC. Its protein is CSAWLGAGGYNEQFF.

This clonotype was counted once. The rearrangement uses TRBV6-1 and TRBJ1-2; 12 nucleotides align to TRBD1. The CDR3 contains 15 residues. Looked up from germline, CDR1 is MNHNS and CDR2 is SASEGT. Trimming took 5 bases from V and 4 from J; bases not matched to a gene: 5. As DNA, the CDR3 is TGTGCCAGCAGTCTTGGGACAGGGGGCGGCTATGGCTACACCTTC. It codes for CASSLGTGGGYGYTF.

This clonotype was counted between two and nine times. The chain combines TRBV5-1 with TRBJ2-3; either TRBD1 or TRBD2 may fit D (5 bases each). V lost 4 bases and J lost 4, with 10 bases in between. Germline V gene lookup returns CDR1 SGHRS and CDR2 YFSETQ. The CDR3 covers 13 residues. CDR3 nucleotides: TGCGCCAGCAGCCCAGGGAGTGCAGATACGCAGTATTTT. Protein: CASSPGSADTQYF.

This clonotype has ten or more counts. The chain links TRBV20-1 to TRBJ2-3; 7 bases line up with TRBD2. Losses at the gene ends were 3 bases for V and 2 bases for J; bases not matched to a gene: 8. Looked up from germline, CDR1 is DFQATT and CDR2 is SNEGSKA (reference sequence). This CDR3 is 15 amino acids long. The CDR3 is CSASSAGDPTDTQYF. CDR3 sequence (DNA): TGCAGTGCTAGTTCCGCGGGGGATCCCACAGATACGCAGTATTTT.

This clonotype was counted a few times. The chain has TRBV6-2 or TRBV6-3 and TRBJ2-3, with D perhaps being TRBD1 or TRBD2 (7 bases each). V was pared by 2 bases and J by 4 bases, with 13 bases between. The CDR3 runs to 15 residues. The germline V gene encodes CDR1 MNHEY and CDR2 SVGEGT. The CDR3 nucleotides are TGTGCCAGCAGTTACCGGGGAGGGGGCGCAGATACGCAGTATTTT. Its protein product is CASSYRGGGADTQYF.

This clonotype was seen repeatedly, ten times or more. For the CDR3, the DNA is TGTGCCAGCAGCCCCTGGACAGCTAGCACAGATACGCAGTATTTT. Protein product: CASSPWTASTDTQYF. The rearrangement joins TRBV7-9 to TRBJ2-3, with D maybe TRBD1 (6 bases). Trimming removed 5 bases from V and 0 bases from J, with 12 bases in between. CDR1 SEHNR and CDR2 FQNEAQ come from the germline V gene (reference sequence). The CDR3 is made up of 15 amino acids.

The chain has TRBV7-8 and TRBJ2-7; TRBD1 might be the D (7 bases). The V gene's germline CDR1 is SGHVS and CDR2 FQNEAQ. V was shortened by 5 bases and J by 9 bases, with 14 bases between the two germline ends. The CDR3 has 12 residues. The CDR3 region is CASSQHRGGQYF. The DNA of the CDR3 is TGTGCCAGCAGCCAGCACAGGGGAGGGCAGTACTTC. The full variable domain, in which reference TRBV7-8 and TRBJ2-7 provide the parts outside the CDR3, is GAGVSQSPRYKVAKRGQDVALRCDPISGHVSLFWYQQALGQGPEFLTYFQNEAQLDKSGLPSDRFFAERPEGSVSTLKIQRTQQEDSAVYLCASSQHRGGQYFGPGTRLTVT.

This clonotype has at least ten counts. The chain joins TRBV7-2 to TRBJ2-5; D is possibly TRBD1 or TRBD2 (5 bases each). The CDR3 extends over 16 amino acids. Germline values: CDR1 SGHTA, CDR2 FQGNSA. The V and J ends lost 6 bases and 2 bases respectively, with 19 bases between them. CDR3: CASRPTGGRVQETQYF. The CDR3 region has the DNA TGTGCCAGCAGGCCTACAGGAGGACGGGTGCAAGAGACCCAGTACTTC.

This clonotype was seen repeatedly, ten times or more. The chain is built from TRBV20-1 and TRBJ2-7, with unresolved D. The length of the CDR3 is 11 residues. Germline CDR1 is DFQATT and CDR2 is SNEGSKA (reference sequence). Trimming pared 3 bases from V and 7 bases from J, leaving 10 bases between. The CDR3 DNA follows: TGCAGTGCTAGCCGAACCAGGGAGCAGTACTTC. Protein sequence: CSASRTREQYF.

This clonotype was picked up many times. The rearrangement joins TRBV6-6 to TRBJ1-1; 8 bases are a match to TRBD1. V lost 5 bases to trimming and J lost 3 bases; unmatched junction nucleotides: 8. The CDR3 covers 15 residues. Germline assignment: CDR1 MNHNY and CDR2 SVGAGI (reference sequence). The CDR3 region has the DNA TGTGCCAGCAGTAGCCCGACAGGGGTGTACACTGAAGCTTTCTTT. It codes for CASSSPTGVYTEAFF.

The CDR3 sequence is CASMIQGKDEQYF. Here the CDR3 DNA reads TGTGCCAGCATGATACAGGGGAAGGACGAGCAGTACTTC. The chain recombines TRBV12-3 or TRBV12-4 with TRBJ2-7; 7 bases match TRBD1. Germline trimming cut 7 bases from V and 5 bases from J; bases unmatched to any gene: 8. This CDR3 is 13 amino acids long.